The rows below give T cell receptor beta chains drawn from one sample of a study of blood T cell repertoires in COVID-19. Generated by immunoSEQ multiplex PCR, the TCRdb table keeps only in-frame clones and is missing some. The sample yields some 250,000 clones, approximately 87% seen once. Sequencing input: peripheral blood. The receptors were gathered from a man aged 55 to 70 with acute or convalescent COVID-19. CDR3s include the opening cysteine and the closing phenylalanine or tryptophan. Each record gives: CDR3 DNA, CDR3 protein, J gene, V gene, D gene, clone size. D genes are given only for firm matches. The size entry is marked missing in some rows and otherwise reads once, few, many or a size class.

DNA: TGTGCCGTAAGACAGGGGTTCGATCAGCCCCAGCATTTT
CDR3: CAVRQGFDQPQHF
J: TRBJ1-5
V: TRBV10-3
D: TRBD1
size: NA

DNA: TGTGCCAGCAGCCGGGACAGCACCTACTACGAGCAGTACTTC
CDR3: CASSRDSTYYEQYF
J: TRBJ2-7
V: TRBV27
D: TRBD1
size: NA

DNA: TGTGCCAGCTCACGCGGCGAGGGAAATTCACCCCTCCACTTT
CDR3: CASSRGEGNSPLHF
J: TRBJ1-6
V: TRBV18
D: NA
size: NA

DNA: TGTGCCAGTAGTATATGGGCTAGCGGGAGGGCCGATGGCGGGGAGCTGTTTTTT
CDR3: CASSIWASGRADGGELFF
J: TRBJ2-2
V: TRBV19
D: TRBD2
size: NA

DNA: TGTGCCAGCAGGGGAGCAGTAGATAGCAATCAGCCCCAGCATTTT
CDR3: CASRGAVDSNQPQHF
J: TRBJ1-5
V: TRBV6-5
D: NA
size: NA

DNA: TGTGCCAGCAGCCTGAGCGGGAGCGGCACAGATACGCAGTATTTT
CDR3: CASSLSGSGTDTQYF
J: TRBJ2-3
V: TRBV7-2
D: TRBD2
size: NA

DNA: TGTGCCAGCAGCCCAGGGTATGGCTACACCTTC
CDR3: CASSPGYGYTF
J: TRBJ1-2
V: TRBV9
D: NA
size: NA

DNA: TGTGCCAGCAGTCAGTCCTCTGGGGCCAACGTCCTGACTTTC
CDR3: CASSQSSGANVLTF
J: TRBJ2-6
V: TRBV6-5
D: NA
size: NA

DNA: TGTGCCAGCAGTGCAACAGGGACGGTCGAGCAGTACTTC
CDR3: CASSATGTVEQYF
J: TRBJ2-7
V: TRBV6-6
D: NA
size: NA

DNA: TGTGCCAGCAGCTTAGATGACTTTCTAGTTGAGCAGTTCTTC
CDR3: CASSLDDFLVEQFF
J: TRBJ2-1
V: TRBV11-3
D: NA
size: NA

DNA: TGTGCCAGCAGGACAGGGCGGAATGAGCAGTTCTTC
CDR3: CASRTGRNEQFF
J: TRBJ2-1
V: TRBV7-6
D: TRBD1
size: NA

DNA: TGTGCCAGCAGCTTGGGGCGACAAATTCAAGAGACCCAGTACTTC
CDR3: CASSLGRQIQETQYF
J: TRBJ2-5
V: TRBV7-9
D: NA
size: once

DNA: TGTGCCAGCAGCATCTGGATCCCCTCACTAGCGGGAGATAGGGCTACTAGGAACGAGCAGTACTTC
CDR3: CASSIWIPSLAGDRATRNEQYF
J: TRBJ2-7
V: TRBV28
D: TRBD2
size: once

DNA: TGTGCCAGCAGCGTTACGGGACAGGTTAACACCGGGGAGCTGTTTTTT
CDR3: CASSVTGQVNTGELFF
J: TRBJ2-2
V: TRBV9
D: TRBD1
size: NA

DNA: TGTGCCAGCAGCCTCGAGTCGGGACTTCAAGCTTTCTTT
CDR3: CASSLESGLQAFF
J: TRBJ1-1
V: TRBV7-9
D: NA
size: NA

DNA: TGTGCCAGCAGCCAAAGGTCTGGGGCGGATAGGCCCCAGCATTTT
CDR3: CASSQRSGADRPQHF
J: TRBJ1-5
V: TRBV7-2
D: NA
size: NA

DNA: TGCGCCAGCAGCTTGGCCGGAGGGATCCAAGAGACCCAGTACTTC
CDR3: CASSLAGGIQETQYF
J: TRBJ2-5
V: TRBV5-1
D: NA
size: once

DNA: TGTGCCAGCAGTCTCCGCGGGGTTTCGGTTGAGCCCCAGCATTTT
CDR3: CASSLRGVSVEPQHF
J: TRBJ1-5
V: TRBV27
D: NA
size: NA

DNA: TGTGCCAGCAGCCCCGACCCCTGGACAGTAAGCGAGCAGTTCTTC
CDR3: CASSPDPWTVSEQFF
J: TRBJ2-1
V: TRBV7-2
D: NA
size: NA

DNA: TGTGCCAGCAGCTTAACCGGGACATCCCAAGAGACCCAGTACTTC
CDR3: CASSLTGTSQETQYF
J: TRBJ2-5
V: TRBV7-3
D: NA
size: NA

DNA: TGTGCCCGGACGGCAGGGGGCAATTCACCCCTCCACTTT
CDR3: CARTAGGNSPLHF
J: TRBJ1-6
V: TRBV30
D: TRBD1
size: NA

DNA: TGTGCCACCAGTGACCGTGCTAGCGGGAGGGCCGGTTTCTTAAATGAGCAGTTCTTC
CDR3: CATSDRASGRAGFLNEQFF
J: TRBJ2-1
V: TRBV24-1
D: TRBD2
size: NA

DNA: TGTGCTAGCAGCTTAGCCGGGACTAGCGGAGATACGCAGTATTTT
CDR3: CASSLAGTSGDTQYF
J: TRBJ2-3
V: TRBV7-7
D: TRBD2
size: NA

DNA: TGCAGTGCTAGTGGAGGGGGAACCGGGGAGCAGTACTTC
CDR3: CSASGGGTGEQYF
J: TRBJ2-7
V: TRBV20-1
D: NA
size: NA

DNA: TGTGCCAGCAGCTCACACCAACCGACCGGGAGAGAAAAACTGTTTTTT
CDR3: CASSSHQPTGREKLFF
J: TRBJ1-4
V: TRBV5-4
D: NA
size: NA

DNA: TGTGCCAGCAGATCTCTTGGGGGGTGGTTATCCTACGAGCAGTACTTC
CDR3: CASRSLGGWLSYEQYF
J: TRBJ2-7
V: TRBV28
D: NA
size: NA

DNA: TGTGCCAGCAGCTTGTATCGGCAGGGTGTCTACGAGCAGTACTTC
CDR3: CASSLYRQGVYEQYF
J: TRBJ2-7
V: TRBV5-4
D: NA
size: few

DNA: TGTGCCTGGAGTGTCGGGGGACAGTATTCACCCCTCCACTTT
CDR3: CAWSVGGQYSPLHF
J: TRBJ1-6
V: TRBV30
D: TRBD1
size: NA

DNA: TGTGCCAGCAGCCAAGAGGGCCCCAGGCTGTTTTTT
CDR3: CASSQEGPRLFF
J: TRBJ1-4
V: TRBV4-2
D: NA
size: NA

DNA: TGTGCCAGCAGTCAGGACAGGAATGCTAACTATGGCTACACCTTC
CDR3: CASSQDRNANYGYTF
J: TRBJ1-2
V: TRBV14
D: TRBD1
size: once

DNA: TGTGCCTGGAGTGGCGGGGCCTCTCTCCACTTT
CDR3: CAWSGGASLHF
J: TRBJ1-6
V: TRBV30
D: NA
size: once

DNA: TGTGCCAGCAGCTTAGGAAGGGGGCGTACGGGAAAACTGTTTTTT
CDR3: CASSLGRGRTGKLFF
J: TRBJ1-4
V: TRBV11-2
D: TRBD1
size: NA

DNA: TGCGCCAGCAGCGCCGGGGGGAACTATGGCTACACCTTC
CDR3: CASSAGGNYGYTF
J: TRBJ1-2
V: TRBV5-1
D: NA
size: NA

DNA: TGCGCCAGCAGCCAAGATGGGCGGGGGGCGAGTGAAAAACTGTTTTTT
CDR3: CASSQDGRGASEKLFF
J: TRBJ1-4
V: TRBV4-1
D: NA
size: once

DNA: TGTGCCAGCAGTTTCACGCGTGATAATTCACCCCTCCACTTT
CDR3: CASSFTRDNSPLHF
J: TRBJ1-6
V: TRBV27
D: NA
size: NA

DNA: TGTGCCAGCAGTGAAAACAGGGGTTACTCCTACAATGAGCAGTTCTTC
CDR3: CASSENRGYSYNEQFF
J: TRBJ2-1
V: TRBV6-1
D: TRBD1
size: NA

DNA: TGTGCCAGCAGTAGGGACAGGTATAACCCTATTGGCTACACCTTC
CDR3: CASSRDRYNPIGYTF
J: TRBJ1-2
V: TRBV6-5
D: TRBD1
size: NA

DNA: TGCGCCAGCAGCACAACCGGGACTTCAGGAAGCACAGATACGCAGTATTTT
CDR3: CASSTTGTSGSTDTQYF
J: TRBJ2-3
V: TRBV5-1
D: NA
size: NA

DNA: TGTGCCAGCTCACCACCGGGCGGGAGGAACTTTGAGCAGTTCTTC
CDR3: CASSPPGGRNFEQFF
J: TRBJ2-1
V: TRBV18
D: TRBD2
size: NA

DNA: TGTGCCAGCAGGACCCGGGACAGGGGGGATCAGCCCCAGCATTTT
CDR3: CASRTRDRGDQPQHF
J: TRBJ1-5
V: TRBV6-6
D: TRBD1
size: NA

DNA: TGTGCCAGCAGCTTCGACACGGTACGGGGTGAGCAGTTCTTC
CDR3: CASSFDTVRGEQFF
J: TRBJ2-1
V: TRBV11-2
D: NA
size: NA